These 22 T cell receptor beta chains share one sample of origin, sequenced in a study of immune characterization of retroperitoneal liposarcoma. MiXCR, applied by TCRdb to the PCR reads, yields one record per CDR3 protein. The table records about 9,700 distinct CDR3 sequences, about a quarter of them present only once. The material sequenced was tumor tissue. The receptor source for this set is a female donor with retroperitoneal liposarcoma.

The gene calls are TRBV6-1 and TRBJ2-1, with D unclear. The J call may be incorrect, as the DNA end agrees better with TRBJ2-7. CDR3 length: 11 residues. Germline V gene sequence: CDR1 MNHNS, CDR2 SASEGT. DNA for the CDR3: TGTGCCAGCAGGCGTAGGGATGAGCAGTACTTC. Protein product: CASRRRDEQYF.

This clonotype was counted at least ten times. The rearrangement uses TRBV12-3 or TRBV12-4 and TRBJ1-1; TRBD1 might be the D (5 bases). V was clipped by 5 bases and J by 5 bases, with 9 bases between them. This CDR3 is built from 12 residues. The chain's CDR3 is CASSGDVTEAFF. CDR3 sequence (DNA): TGTGCCAGCAGTGGGGACGTTACTGAAGCTTTCTTT.

In its sample, this clonotype is medium-sized (0.01 to 0.1%). This chain links TRBV12-5 with TRBJ2-1, with TRBD1 identical over 7 bases. This CDR3 is built from 19 residues. J was trimmed by 10 bases and V by 0 bases; bases with no gene match: 21. The germline V gene encodes CDR1 LGHNT and CDR2 FRNRAP. CDR3 DNA: TGTGCTAGTGGTTTGGTACCGGGACAGCTGGCTAAGGGCGCCTACGAGCAGTTCTTC. Its protein is CASGLVPGQLAKGAYEQFF.

There are many counts of this clonotype. This chain links TRBV12-3 or TRBV12-4 with TRBJ2-3; 8 nucleotides line up with TRBD2. V shed 6 bases and J 5 bases; nucleotides not matched to a gene: 31. CDR3 size: 22 residues. The CDR3 DNA reads TGTGCCAGCAGCCTACGGAATGTTGTTCGTCTAGCGGGTTTACCGGGGGGAGATACGCAGTATTTT. It specifies CASSLRNVVRLAGLPGGDTQYF.

The chain recombines TRBV12-3 or TRBV12-4 with TRBJ1-2, with 8 positions matching TRBD1. V lost 6 bases, J lost 4 bases, and 10 bases stayed unmatched. The length of the CDR3 is 15 residues. CDR3 in DNA: TGTGCCAGCAGGCCTCGGACAGGGTACAGCTATGGCTACACCTTC. Amino acid sequence: CASRPRTGYSYGYTF.

This clonotype was seen only once. The rearrangement links TRBV4-3 to TRBJ1-1, with D maybe TRBD1 (5 bases). The CDR3 loop spans 15 amino acids. The germline V and J ends were trimmed by 4 bases and 1 base, with 13 bases remaining between them. CDR1 and CDR2 (germline): LGHNA, YSLEER. CDR3 amino acids: CASSPGQGTNTEAFF. Written as DNA, the CDR3 is TGCGCCAGCAGCCCCGGGCAGGGAACGAACACTGAAGCTTTCTTT.

This sequence joins TRBV6-4 and TRBJ2-3, with 7 bases lining up with TRBD2. The CDR3 is made up of 15 amino acids. Trimming removed 3 bases from V and 1 base from J; junction bases left unmatched: 4. Germline loops: CDR1 MRHNA, CDR2 SNTAGT. The CDR3 here is CASSEMGGGTDTQYF. CDR3 DNA: TGTGCCAGCAGTGAAATGGGAGGGGGCACAGATACGCAGTATTTT.

This clonotype was detected only a few times. The J gene is TRBJ1-2, the V gene TRBV6-1; D gene ambiguous. V dropped 6 bases and J dropped 1 base, with 9 bases sitting between them. The CDR3 is made up of 13 amino acids. Looked up from germline, CDR1 is MNHNS and CDR2 is SASEGT. DNA for the CDR3: TGTGCCAGCAGCCTTGACCGTAACTATGGCTACACCTTC. Translated: CASSLDRNYGYTF.

This clonotype was seen at least ten times. This chain joins TRBV6-1 and TRBJ2-1, with 9 nucleotides matching TRBD2. CDR1 and CDR2 from the germline V gene are MNHNS and SASEGT. This CDR3 has 16 residues. V lost 5 bases and J lost 6; bases outside the gene matches: 11. As DNA, the CDR3 is TGTGCCAGCAGTCCGAGCCGGAGCGGGAGGTCCAATGAGCAGTTCTTC. Its translation: CASSPSRSGRSNEQFF.

This clonotype has only a few counts. The genes are TRBV6-1 and TRBJ2-5; no definite D call. Matching the DNA end better, TRBJ2-1 makes the J call doubtful. CDR1 and CDR2 from the germline V gene are MNHNS and SASEGT. The CDR3 runs to 14 residues. DNA for the CDR3: TGTGCCAGCAGACCACAGCCCAACCAAGAGACCCAGTTCTTC. It encodes CASRPQPNQETQFF.

Concerning this clonotype itself: One base away lies a much larger clone, so this may be a sequencing read error. The genes are TRBV7-2 and TRBJ1-1; D may be TRBD1 (6 bases). CDR1 SGHTA and CDR2 FQGNSA come from the germline V gene. Deletions cut 5 bases from V and 1 base from J, with 8 bases between. This CDR3 has 13 residues. The DNA for the CDR3 is TGTACCAGCAGCCAGGGACAGAACACTGAAGCTTTCTTT. Translation gives CTSSQGQNTEAFF. Looking up the rest from reference TRBV7-2 and TRBJ1-1 gives the full variable domain: GAGVSQSPSNKVTEKGKDVELRCDPISGHTALYWYRQSLGQGLEFLIYFQGNSAPDKSGLPSDRFSAERTGGSVSTLTIQRTQQEDSAVYLCTSSQGQNTEAFFGQGTRLTVV.

This clonotype is labeled medium-sized. V is TRBV6-1 and J is TRBJ2-1, with D unclear. The V end was cut by 1 base, the J end by 13 bases, with 17 bases between. Germline V gene sequence: CDR1 MNHNS, CDR2 SASEGT. CDR3 length: 14 amino acids. Here the CDR3 reads CASSEGLSLGTQFF. The DNA of the CDR3 is TGTGCCAGCAGTGAAGGTTTGAGCCTCGGAACCCAGTTCTTC.

This chain links TRBV11-2 with TRBJ2-1, with D perhaps matching TRBD1 (6 bases). The J call could be wrong; TRBJ2-7 is a better fit for the DNA end. Germline CDR1 is SGHAT and CDR2 is FQNNGV. The CDR3 is 15 amino acids. The CDR3 region is CASSSRGQGHSEQYF. The CDR3 DNA sequence: TGTGCCAGCAGCTCCAGAGGGCAGGGACACAGCGAGCAGTACTTC.

The J gene is TRBJ2-1, the V gene TRBV4-1; 8 positions agree with TRBD2. Germline CDR1 and CDR2: MGHRA and YSYEKL. V lost 1 base to trimming and J lost 13 bases; unmatched junction nucleotides: 6. CDR3 size: 13 residues. The CDR3 bases are TGCGCCAGCAGCCAAGGGACTAGCAACATTCAGTTCTTC. It codes for CASSQGTSNIQFF.

For this clonotype: Sequence at one end of the junction differs from germline and may be a read error. The chain carries TRBV4-1 and TRBJ2-3, with D perhaps matching TRBD2 (6 bases). CDR3 size: 12 residues. CDR1 is MGHRA and CDR2 is YSYEKL in the germline V gene. The DNA of the CDR3 is TGTGCCAGCAGCCAACTAGCCGATACGCAGTATTTT. As protein: CASSQLADTQYF.

The chain has TRBV11-2 and TRBJ2-1, with 7 positions matching TRBD2. The V segment lost 1 base and the J segment 8 bases; nucleotides outside the gene matches: 8. The germline V gene encodes CDR1 SGHAT and CDR2 FQNNGV. The CDR3 consists of 15 residues. The CDR3 is CASSLVLGLVDEQFF. The CDR3 bases are TGTGCCAGCAGCTTAGTATTAGGACTAGTCGATGAGCAGTTCTTC.

V gene TRBV7-9 combines with J gene TRBJ2-1, with D hard to call. The CDR3 has 13 amino acids. Looked up from germline, CDR1 is SEHNR and CDR2 is FQNEAQ (reference sequence). The V end was cut by 5 bases, the J end by 6 bases, with 11 bases between. The CDR3 is CASSPLPSNEQFF. The CDR3 DNA reads as TGTGCCAGCAGCCCCCTCCCATCCAATGAGCAGTTCTTC.

By its share, this clonotype is medium-sized. This chain links TRBV7-6 with TRBJ2-1; D tentatively reads TRBD1 or TRBD2 (5 bases each). This CDR3 comprises 14 residues. Germline V gives CDR1 SGHVS, CDR2 FNYEAQ. The ends were cut back, 1 base at V and 6 bases at J, with 10 bases in the middle. The CDR3 coding sequence is TGTGCCAGCAGCTTAGGGGGGACGTTCAATGAGCAGTTCTTC. Its protein is CASSLGGTFNEQFF.

Many counts were recorded for this clonotype. The chain has TRBV11-3 and TRBJ2-5; a possible D gene is TRBD2 (5 bases). V lost 5 bases to trimming and J lost 11 bases, with 27 bases between them. The CDR3 is 16 amino acids. Germline CDR1 reads SGHNT; CDR2 reads YENEEA. The CDR3 DNA sequence: TGTGCCAGCAGCCGAGAGGGCACGGCAGAATACAATGAGCAGTACTTC. Amino acid sequence: CASSREGTAEYNEQYF.

This chain links TRBV4-1 with TRBJ2-7, with no clear D. This CDR3 is built from 15 residues. V was trimmed by 4 bases and J by 0 bases, leaving 13 bases between them. Germline V gene sequence: CDR1 MGHRA, CDR2 YSYEKL. For the CDR3, the DNA is TGCGCCAGCAGCCTTTATGCTGCCAGCTCCTACGAGCAGTACTTC. Residues: CASSLYAASSYEQYF.

The chain uses TRBV6-5 and TRBJ2-1, with 11 bases identical to TRBD1. The CDR3 totals 16 residues. Germline CDR1 MNHEY, CDR2 SVGAGI. V lost 6 bases and J lost 7; bases outside the gene matches: 11. The chain's CDR3 is CASSRAGTGGLNEQFF. The CDR3 nucleotides are TGTGCCAGCAGCAGGGCCGGGACAGGGGGGTTAAATGAGCAGTTCTTC.

This clonotype was recorded many times. The V call is TRBV6-1, the J call TRBJ2-1, with 9 bases that match TRBD2. V lost 5 bases, J lost 0 bases, and 11 bases stayed unmatched. Looked up from germline, CDR1 is MNHNS and CDR2 is SASEGT. The CDR3 covers 18 residues. In DNA form, the CDR3 reads TGTGCCAGCAGTCCCGCAGCGGGGGGCTTTAGCTCCTACAATGAGCAGTTCTTC. It codes for CASSPAAGGFSSYNEQFF.